These 9 T cell receptor beta chains were sequenced from one sample in a study of T cell responses to AZD1222 COVID-19 vaccine. This table comes from immunoSEQ multiplex PCR, and its TCRdb copy is limited to in-frame clones, with some not included. The data hold about 180,000 clones, with 80% to 95% observed a single time. The specimen comprised peripheral blood, sampled 28 days after the second AZD1222 dose. All receptors come from an adult who received the AZD1222 COVID-19 vaccine.

In its sample, this clone was seen once. The DNA for the CDR3 is TGTGCCTCCCAACACGTCGGGACAGGTACAAATGAGCAGTTCTTC. Translated, it gives CASQHVGTGTNEQFF. This chain links TRBV28 with TRBJ2-1, with 8 bases that match TRBD1. The J segment lost 7 bases and the V segment lost 11 bases, leaving 16 bases of the junction unmatched. Looked up from germline, CDR1 is MDHEN and CDR2 is SYDVKM. The CDR3 length is 15 residues.

V and J are TRBV7-6 and TRBJ2-1; 7 bases are shared with TRBD2. Germline CDR1 reads SGHVS; CDR2 reads FNYEAQ. The junction had 6 bases not matched to a gene; V was cut back by 4 bases and J by 0 bases. The CDR3 contains 16 residues. The CDR3 DNA follows: TGTGCCAGCAGCTATGGCGGCGGGAGCTCCTACAATGAGCAGTTCTTC. Residues: CASSYGGGSSYNEQFF.

This clone showed up just once. The J gene is TRBJ2-3, the V gene TRBV7-3, with D unresolved. Trimming pared 6 bases from V and 2 bases from J, leaving 12 bases between. The CDR3 loop spans 14 amino acids. The germline V gene has CDR1 SGHTA and CDR2 FQGTGA. The CDR3 nucleotides are TGTGCCAGCAGTCCCGGACGGTCCACAGATACGCAGTATTTT. Translated: CASSPGRSTDTQYF.

The rearrangement links TRBV5-4 to TRBJ2-4; perhaps TRBD2 as D (6 bases). Trimming left V 4 bases short and J 5 bases short, with 22 bases between. The CDR3 runs 17 residues. Germline V gives CDR1 SGHNT, CDR2 YYREEE (reference sequence). The CDR3 reads CASSLYGRWGGENIQYF. In DNA form, the CDR3 reads TGTGCCAGCAGCCTGTATGGAAGGTGGGGAGGTGAAAACATTCAGTACTTC. Full variable domain (missing parts from reference TRBV5-4 and TRBJ2-4): ETGVTQSPTHLIKTRGQQVTLRCSSQSGHNTVSWYQQALGQGPQFIFQYYREEENGRGNFPPRFSGLQFPNYSSELNVNALELDDSALYLCASSLYGRWGGENIQYFGAGTRLSVL.

The V call is TRBV30, the J call TRBJ2-3; perhaps D is TRBD1 or TRBD2 (5 bases each). CDR3 length: 14 amino acids. Trimming removed 1 base from V and 6 bases from J, with 14 bases in between. CDR1 and CDR2 (germline): GTSNPN, SVGIG (reference sequence). The CDR3 sequence is CAWSANFGADTQYF. The DNA for the CDR3 is TGTGCCTGGAGTGCGAACTTCGGGGCCGATACGCAGTATTTT.

This chain connects TRBV14 to TRBJ2-7, with 7 bases fitting TRBD1. V shed 5 bases, J shed 4 bases, and the junction held 17 bases outside the gene matches. In germline, CDR1 is SGHDN, CDR2 FVKESK. The CDR3 is 17 residues long. CDR3 DNA: TGTGCCAGCAGCACCCCACGCCCCGGGACAGACTTATACGAGCAGTACTTC. It yields the protein CASSTPRPGTDLYEQYF.

V usage is TRBV7-9 and J usage is TRBJ1-1; a weak D match, TRBD1 (5 bases). The CDR3 length is 15 residues. CDR1 and CDR2 (germline): SEHNR, FQNEAQ (reference sequence). V lost 4 bases and J 8 bases, leaving 20 bases between the germline ends. The CDR3 here is CASSSKDVGGTEAFF. As DNA, the CDR3 is TGTGCCAGCAGCTCCAAAGACGTGGGGGGGACCGAAGCTTTCTTT.

The V and J genes are TRBV5-8 and TRBJ1-2; D not certain. V lost 5 bases and J lost 5, with 19 bases in between. CDR3 length equals 15 residues. Per germline, CDR1 SGHTS and CDR2 YDEGEE. CDR3 sequence (DNA): TGTGCCAGCAGGCCAGCCAGTTTATTAGCGTATGGCTACACCTTC. This gives the protein CASRPASLLAYGYTF.

The rearrangement links TRBV7-8 to TRBJ2-3; unclear D gene. Looked up from germline, CDR1 is SGHVS and CDR2 is FQNEAQ. This CDR3 region has 14 residues. With 7 bases removed from V and 3 bases from J, the gap between germline ends came to 14 bases. The CDR3 here is CASISRRSTDTQYF. CDR3 nucleotide sequence: TGTGCCAGCATCTCTAGGCGGTCGACAGATACGCAGTATTTT.